A single sample gave rise to the 20 T cell receptor beta chains below, sequenced in a study of blood T cells in healthy people across ages. PCR was performed a second time for about 7 to 12 cycles using a sample-barcoded 5' primer and a J-beta primer mix. MiXCR was run by TCRdb on the 5' RACE reads, yielding one entry per CDR3 protein. This sample has 800,000 to 950,000 distinct CDR3 sequences, with under 35% found just once. In addition, the sample was reused for a study of T cells of mothers and their children.

The sequenced sample was blood. These receptors all come from a woman aged 40 to 50 in good health.

A few counts support this clonotype. This chain links TRBV20-1 with TRBJ1-5; D is uncertain. CDR1 is DFQATT, CDR2 SNEGSKA, per germline (reference sequence). V was trimmed by 1 base and J by 5 bases, leaving 9 bases between them. The CDR3 loop spans 13 amino acids. CDR3 sequence (DNA): TGCAGTGCTAGAGTTGGAAGGGATCAGCCCCAGCATTTT. Protein sequence: CSARVGRDQPQHF.

In this sample, this clonotype turned up a few times. The chain carries TRBV29-1 and TRBJ2-2; the match to TRBD2 covers 8 bases. The CDR3 covers 17 residues. Germline loops: CDR1 SQVTM, CDR2 ANQGSEA. Germline trimming cut 7 bases from V and 3 bases from J; bases unmatched to any gene: 16. CDR3 sequence reads: CSARKVGGGTHTGELFF. The CDR3 region has the DNA TGCAGCGCCCGAAAGGTGGGCGGGGGGACTCACACCGGGGAGCTGTTTTTT.

This clonotype was observed many times. The V and J genes are TRBV15 and TRBJ2-1, with 7 positions matching TRBD1. This CDR3 contains 14 residues. V shed 1 base and J 7 bases; nucleotides not matched to a gene: 4. Germline CDR1 reads LNHNV; CDR2 reads YYDKDF (reference sequence). The CDR3 is CATSRGQGRNEQFF. Written as DNA, the CDR3 is TGTGCCACCAGCAGAGGACAGGGACGGAATGAGCAGTTCTTC.

J is TRBJ1-2 and V is TRBV11-3, with D unclear. V gave up 5 bases and J gave up 4 bases, with 20 bases separating them. The germline V gene has CDR1 SGHNT and CDR2 YENEEA. The CDR3 is 16 residues long. The DNA for the CDR3 is TGTGCCAGCAGCCCCTTCTCGGCCAACCCAATCTATGGCTACACCTTC. Translating it yields CASSPFSANPIYGYTF.

This clonotype was recorded at least ten times. The chain recombines TRBV6-5 with TRBJ1-2; D remains unclear. CDR1 is MNHEY and CDR2 is SVGAGI in the germline V gene. The ends were cut back, 2 bases at V and 8 bases at J, with 18 bases in the middle. The CDR3 length is 15 residues. CDR3 in amino acids: CASSYLGSQILGYTF. In DNA form, the CDR3 reads TGTGCCAGCAGTTACCTGGGGAGCCAGATTCTCGGCTACACCTTC.

V and J are TRBV10-3 and TRBJ1-4, with TRBD1 as a possible D gene (6 bases). Germline loops: CDR1 ENHRY, CDR2 SYGVKD. This CDR3 has 12 residues. V was pared by 6 bases and J by 8 bases, with 10 bases between. For the CDR3, the DNA is TGTGCCATCAGCCGGACAGCAGAAAAACTGTTTTTT. Its protein is CAISRTAEKLFF.

There are many counts of this clonotype. The chain uses TRBV5-1 and TRBJ2-1, with TRBD2 matching 13 bases. CDR1 SGHRS and CDR2 YFSETQ come from the germline V gene. Trimming removed 0 bases from V and 8 bases from J; junction bases left unmatched: 2. This CDR3 region has 15 residues. The CDR3 DNA sequence: TGCGCCAGCAGCTTGGAACTAGCGGGGGGGGATGAGCAGTTCTTC. Translated, it gives CASSLELAGGDEQFF.

The genes are TRBV12-3 or TRBV12-4 and TRBJ1-5; TRBD1 aligns across 9 bases. Trimming took 3 bases from V and 5 from J; bases not matched to a gene: 5. This CDR3 contains 15 residues. In DNA form, the CDR3 reads TGTGCCAGCAGTTTTACAGGGGGCGCAGATCAGCCCCAGCATTTT. This codes for CASSFTGGADQPQHF.

For this clonotype: Mismatch with germline at one junction end may stem from a read error. This sequence joins TRBV7-7 and TRBJ2-2, with D uncertain. The CDR3 runs to 15 residues. Germline CDR1 is SSHAT and CDR2 is FNYEAQ (reference sequence). The CDR3 nucleotides are TGTGCTAGCAGCCAAGACATACCGGACACCGGGGAGCTGTTTTTT. It encodes CASSQDIPDTGELFF.

The table lists this clonotype with a few counts. The chain has TRBV11-2 and TRBJ2-7, with TRBD1 identical over 9 bases. Trimming at V came to 5 bases and at J to 4 bases, leaving 6 bases not matched to a gene. Germline V gene data show CDR1 as SGHAT and CDR2 as FQNNGV. The CDR3 has 14 residues. The CDR3 coding sequence is TGTGCCAGCAGCACCGGGACAGGGTGGTACGAGCAGTACTTC. Its translation is CASSTGTGWYEQYF.

The chain is built from TRBV5-1 and TRBJ2-2; D not resolved. Trimming removed 0 bases from V and 1 base from J, with 10 bases in between. The CDR3 consists of 16 residues. In germline, CDR1 is SGHRS, CDR2 YFSETQ. CDR3 protein: CASSLDSPGNTGELFF. The CDR3 DNA follows: TGCGCCAGCAGCTTGGATTCACCGGGGAACACCGGGGAGCTGTTTTTT.

This clonotype occurred a few times. This chain links TRBV20-1 with TRBJ1-2; D gene uncertain. The V gene lost 0 bases and the J gene lost 8 bases, with 16 bases spanning the gap. Germline-derived CDR1 and CDR2 are DFQATT and SNEGSKA (reference sequence). This CDR3 spans 14 amino acids. The CDR3 region is CSARDRGSLRGYTF. DNA for the CDR3: TGCAGTGCTAGAGATCGAGGGAGTTTGAGAGGCTACACCTTC.

J is TRBJ1-2 and V is TRBV9; D is unresolved. Germline loops: CDR1 SGDLS, CDR2 YYNGEE. The CDR3 contains 13 residues. Trimming removed 4 bases at V and 7 bases at J, with 14 bases between. CDR3 sequence reads: CASSPVEMGGYTF. In DNA, the CDR3 is TGTGCCAGCAGCCCAGTCGAAATGGGTGGCTACACCTTC. Full variable domain (remainder filled in from reference TRBV9 and TRBJ1-2): DSGVTQTPKHLITATGQRVTLRCSPRSGDLSVYWYQQSLDQGLQFLIQYYNGEERAKGNILERFSAQQFPDLHSELNLSSLELGDSALYFCASSPVEMGGYTFGSGTRLTVV.

Comment on this clonotype: One end of the junction is discordant with germline, which a read error may explain. The chain couples TRBV10-3 to TRBJ2-7; D remains unclear. The CDR3 has 12 amino acids. Germline V lookup: CDR1 ENHRY, CDR2 SYGVKD. The CDR3 protein is CAISGYSYKQYF. The CDR3, as DNA: TGTGCCATCAGTGGATACTCCTACAAGCAGTACTTC.

As to this clonotype: One end of the junction varies from germline; a read error may be responsible. The chain couples TRBV12-5 to TRBJ2-1; tentative D call: TRBD2 (5 bases). The germline gives CDR1 LGHNT, CDR2 FRNRAP. The CDR3 loop spans 15 amino acids. The CDR3 DNA is TGTGCTGGTGGTTTGTTTAAGAGCGGTAACAATGAGCAGTTCTTC. This sequence encodes CAGGLFKSGNNEQFF.

The chain recombines TRBV7-7 with TRBJ2-2, with TRBD2 matching over 14 bases. Germline loops: CDR1 SSHAT, CDR2 FNYEAQ (reference sequence). CDR3 size: 14 residues. This CDR3 reads CASGLAGGTGELFF. In DNA form, the CDR3 reads TGTGCTAGCGGACTAGCGGGAGGCACCGGGGAGCTGTTTTTT.

This clonotype was observed once. A much larger clone differs from this one at a single base, so this may be a read error. This chain links TRBV29-1 with TRBJ2-7; D is perhaps TRBD1 (6 bases). The CDR3 is made up of 12 amino acids. Germline V gives CDR1 SQVTM, CDR2 ANQGSEA. V was cut by 6 bases and J by 6 bases, with 15 bases left in between. DNA for the CDR3: TGCAGCGTGGGGGCCACAGGGTTCGAGCAGTACTTC. Translation gives CSVGATGFEQYF.

As concerns this clonotype: A much larger clone sits a single nucleotide away, making a read error possible. The chain is built from TRBV7-8 and TRBJ1-2; unclear D gene. Germline assignment: CDR1 SGHVS and CDR2 FQNEAQ. The CDR3 has 13 residues. The germline V and J ends were trimmed by 1 base and 4 bases, with 7 bases remaining between them. The CDR3 protein is CASSLGAAYGYTF. The CDR3 region has the DNA TGTGCCAGCAGCTTAGGGGCAGCCTATGGCTACACCTTC.

This chain joins TRBV19 and TRBJ2-4, with D possibly called TRBD1 or TRBD2 (5 bases each). Gene TRBJ2-7 matches the end of the DNA better, so the J call may be wrong. Germline V gene sequence: CDR1 LNHDA, CDR2 SQIVND (reference sequence). The CDR3 extends over 14 amino acids. This CDR3 is CASRSGGRLGEQYF. Here the CDR3 DNA reads TGTGCCAGTAGGTCTGGGGGACGATTGGGCGAGCAGTACTTC.

The sample holds a few counts of this clonotype. The J gene is TRBJ1-2, the V gene TRBV10-3, with D possibly matching TRBD1 (6 bases). Per germline, CDR1 ENHRY and CDR2 SYGVKD. V gave up 2 bases and J gave up 3 bases, with 10 bases separating them. CDR3 length: 14 amino acids. CDR3 protein: CAISERTAYYGYTF. CDR3 in DNA: TGTGCCATCAGTGAGAGGACAGCCTACTATGGCTACACCTTC.